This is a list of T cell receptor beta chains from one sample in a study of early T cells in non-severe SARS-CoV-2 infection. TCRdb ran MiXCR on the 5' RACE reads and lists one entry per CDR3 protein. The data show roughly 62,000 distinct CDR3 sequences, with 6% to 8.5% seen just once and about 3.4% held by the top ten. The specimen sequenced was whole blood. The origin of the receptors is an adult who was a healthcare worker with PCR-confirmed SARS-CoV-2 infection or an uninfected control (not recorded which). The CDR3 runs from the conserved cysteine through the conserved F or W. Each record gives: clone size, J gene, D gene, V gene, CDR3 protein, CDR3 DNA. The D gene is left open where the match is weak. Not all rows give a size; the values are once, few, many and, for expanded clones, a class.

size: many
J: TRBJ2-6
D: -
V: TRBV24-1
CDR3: CATSDPWKRASGANVLTF
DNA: TGTGCCACCAGTGATCCCTGGAAGAGAGCCTCTGGGGCCAACGTCCTGACTTTC

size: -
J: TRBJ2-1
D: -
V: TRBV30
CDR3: CAWSQPGGAYRINEQFF
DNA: TGTGCCTGGAGTCAGCCCGGCGGGGCCTACAGGATCAATGAGCAGTTCTTC

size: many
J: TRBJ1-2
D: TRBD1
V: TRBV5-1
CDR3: CASSLTGGANGYTF
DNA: TGCGCCAGCAGCTTGACAGGGGGTGCGAATGGCTACACCTTC

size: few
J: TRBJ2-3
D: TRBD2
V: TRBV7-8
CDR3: CASSRLLSLAGFADTQYF
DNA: TGTGCCAGCAGCCGCCTCCTTTCCTTAGCGGGATTCGCAGATACGCAGTATTTT

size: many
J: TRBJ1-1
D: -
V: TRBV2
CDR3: CASSDGVNTEAFF
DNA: TGTGCCAGCAGTGACGGCGTGAACACTGAAGCTTTCTTT

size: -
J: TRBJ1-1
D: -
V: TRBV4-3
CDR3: CASSQDSLGAGTRAFF
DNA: TGCGCCAGCAGCCAAGATAGTTTAGGCGCCGGGACACGGGCTTTCTTT

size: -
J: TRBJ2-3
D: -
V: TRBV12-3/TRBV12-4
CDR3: CASSSSGLADTRYF
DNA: TGTGCCAGCAGTTCCTCAGGGTTGGCAGATACGCGGTATTTT

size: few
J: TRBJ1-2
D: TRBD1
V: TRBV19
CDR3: CASLDRGLYTF
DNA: TGTGCCAGTCTGGACAGGGGGCTATACACCTTC

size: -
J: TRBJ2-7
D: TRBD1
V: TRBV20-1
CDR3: CSARVWDRGREQYF
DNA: TGCAGTGCTAGAGTTTGGGACAGGGGGCGGGAGCAGTACTTC

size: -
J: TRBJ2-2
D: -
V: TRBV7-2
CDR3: CASSSLGLREELFF
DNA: TGTGCCAGCAGCTCCCTGGGACTGCGAGAGGAGCTGTTTTTT

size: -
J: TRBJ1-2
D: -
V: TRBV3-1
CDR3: CASSSRGNRVKGYTF
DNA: TGTGCCAGCAGCTCCCGAGGGAACAGAGTGAAAGGCTACACCTTC

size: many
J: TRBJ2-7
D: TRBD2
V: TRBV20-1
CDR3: CSARDGGGASYEQYF
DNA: TGCAGTGCTAGAGATGGGGGGGGAGCCTCCTACGAGCAGTACTTC

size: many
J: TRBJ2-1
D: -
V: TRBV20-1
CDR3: CSAQGGHREQFF
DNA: TGCAGTGCCCAGGGAGGACATCGGGAGCAGTTCTTC

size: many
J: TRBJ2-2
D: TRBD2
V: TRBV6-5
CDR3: CASSYFPWRELTGELFF
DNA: TGTGCCAGCAGTTACTTCCCGTGGCGGGAGCTCACCGGGGAGCTGTTTTTT

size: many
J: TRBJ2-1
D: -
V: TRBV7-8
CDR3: CASSARTGGWTSGNNEQFF
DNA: TGTGCCAGCAGCGCCAGGACAGGGGGCTGGACTAGCGGGAACAATGAGCAGTTCTTC

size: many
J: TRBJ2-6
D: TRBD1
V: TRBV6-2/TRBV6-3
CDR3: CASSIRDSGANVLTF
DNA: TGTGCCAGCAGCATAAGGGACAGTGGGGCCAACGTCCTGACTTTC

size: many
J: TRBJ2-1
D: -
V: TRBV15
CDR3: CATSREAGDEQFF
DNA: TGTGCCACCAGCAGAGAGGCGGGTGATGAGCAGTTCTTC

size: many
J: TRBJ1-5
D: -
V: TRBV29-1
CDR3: CSAVESSNQPQHF
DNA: TGCAGCGCTGTGGAAAGTAGCAATCAGCCCCAGCATTTT

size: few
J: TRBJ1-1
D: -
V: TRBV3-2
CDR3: CASSHSGDDTEAFF
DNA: TGTGCCAGCAGCCATTCGGGTGATGACACTGAAGCTTTCTTT

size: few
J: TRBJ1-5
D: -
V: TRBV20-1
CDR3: CSAEGGMGNQPQHF
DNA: TGCAGTGCTGAGGGGGGGATGGGCAATCAGCCCCAGCATTTT

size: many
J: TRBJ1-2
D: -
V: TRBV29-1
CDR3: CSVEGRGEGGYTF
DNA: TGCAGCGTTGAAGGTCGCGGGGAGGGTGGCTACACCTTC

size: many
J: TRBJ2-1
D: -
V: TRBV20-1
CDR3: CSAPLGRVSSYNEQFF
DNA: TGCAGTGCTCCCCTCGGTCGCGTTAGCTCCTACAATGAGCAGTTCTTC

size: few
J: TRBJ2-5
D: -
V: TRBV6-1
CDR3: CASSNVPAGYGETQYF
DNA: TGTGCCAGCAGTAACGTCCCGGCGGGTTATGGAGAGACCCAGTACTTC

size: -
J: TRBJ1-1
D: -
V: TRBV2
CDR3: CASSVHSGAFF
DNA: TGTGCCAGCAGTGTCCACAGTGGCGCTTTCTTT

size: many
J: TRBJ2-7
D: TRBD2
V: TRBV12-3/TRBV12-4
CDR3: CASSPRGLAAYEQYF
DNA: TGTGCCAGCAGTCCCCGTGGACTAGCGGCCTACGAGCAGTACTTC

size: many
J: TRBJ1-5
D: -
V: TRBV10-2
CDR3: CASSWTDTNQPQHF
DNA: TGCGCCAGCAGTTGGACAGATACCAATCAGCCCCAGCATTTT

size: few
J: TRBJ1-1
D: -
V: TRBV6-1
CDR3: CASSSGTEGLNTEAFF
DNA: TGTGCCAGCAGCTCTGGGACCGAGGGTTTGAACACTGAAGCTTTCTTT

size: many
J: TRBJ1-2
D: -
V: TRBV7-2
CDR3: CASSLGGGAPLGYTF
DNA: TGTGCCAGCAGCTTGGGCGGCGGCGCGCCCTTAGGCTACACCTTC

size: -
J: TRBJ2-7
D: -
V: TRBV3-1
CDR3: CASSLGRQRYEQYF
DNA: TGTGCCAGCAGCCTTGGGAGGCAGCGGTACGAGCAGTACTTC

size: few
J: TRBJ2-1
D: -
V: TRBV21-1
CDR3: CASSKGVSDEQFF
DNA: TGTGCCAGCAGCAAAGGTGTGAGCGATGAGCAGTTCTTC

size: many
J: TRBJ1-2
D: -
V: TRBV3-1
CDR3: CASSQGQGQPYEGYTF
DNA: TGTGCCAGCAGCCAAGGCCAGGGACAACCCTACGAGGGCTACACCTTC

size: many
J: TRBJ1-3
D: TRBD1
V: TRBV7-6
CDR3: CASSSPDRDSGNTIYF
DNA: TGTGCCAGCAGCTCCCCTGACAGGGACTCTGGAAACACCATATATTTT

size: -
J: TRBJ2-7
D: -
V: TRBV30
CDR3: CAWSMDTYEQYF
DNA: TGTGCCTGGAGTATGGACACCTACGAGCAGTACTTC